The 2 T cell receptor beta chains in this list originate from one sample, sequenced in a study of blood T cell repertoires in COVID-19. Clones were sequenced by immunoSEQ multiplex PCR, and TCRdb holds only the in-frame ones, with some missing. Altogether roughly 160,000 clones are present, just under 85% being singletons, with the ten largest covering roughly 8.4%. The source material was peripheral blood. These TCRs come from a woman at least 80 years old with COVID-19, enrolled during active disease.

This chain uses TRBV7-9 with TRBJ2-3; 10 bases line up with TRBD1. J lost 4 bases, V lost 5 bases, and 6 bases had no gene match. This CDR3 has 15 amino acids. The germline V gene encodes CDR1 SEHNR and CDR2 FQNEAQ (reference sequence). CDR3 sequence reads: CASSRDRGWSDTQYF. The CDR3, as DNA: TGTGCCAGCAGCCGGGACAGGGGATGGTCAGATACGCAGTATTTT.

J is TRBJ1-1 and V is TRBV6-2 or TRBV6-3; D uncertain. CDR3 length equals 13 residues. Looked up from germline, CDR1 is MNHEY and CDR2 is SVGEGT. V lost 4 bases and J lost 4, with 10 bases in between. The DNA for the CDR3 is TGTGCCAGCAGTTCGCCGGGTCGCACTGAAGCTTTCTTT. This sequence encodes CASSSPGRTEAFF.